The T cell receptor (beta chain) described here comes from a study of cytomegalovirus exposure and HLA in healthy donors. The study ran its PCR with 60 Vbeta and 13 Jbeta primers. Using immunoSEQ multiplex PCR, the repertoire was profiled, and TCRdb retains in-frame clones only, with some absent. In the table there are around 140,000 clones, roughly 78% of which are singletons. The V and J ends lost 2 bases and 0 bases respectively, with 9 bases between them. The CDR3 loop spans 15 amino acids. CDR1 is SGHNT, CDR2 YENEEA, per germline. Material for sequencing was PBMCs. This sequence originates from a man aged 18 to 30 in good health and CMV-seropositive. The V gene is TRBV11-3, the J gene TRBJ2-3; weak D call: TRBD2 (5 bases). CDR3 sequence (DNA): TGTGCCAGCAGCTTATACGGCGGGAGCACAGATACGCAGTATTTT. Translation gives CASSLYGGSTDTQYF.